These 24 T cell receptor beta chains came from one sample sequenced in a study of blood T cell repertoires in COVID-19. The data were produced by immunoSEQ multiplex PCR, yet TCRdb's version contains in-frame clones alone and is incomplete. This table has some 200,000 clones, just under 85% appearing once. The sample comprised PBMCs or T cells enriched from blood (not recorded which). Source of these receptors: a woman aged 40-49 years with acute COVID-19.

This clone was seen just once. The chain uses TRBV6-2 or TRBV6-3 and TRBJ1-5; D is unresolved. Per germline, CDR1 MNHEY and CDR2 SVGEGT. This CDR3 is built from 18 residues. V lost 4 bases to trimming and J lost 0 bases, with 19 bases between them. In DNA, the CDR3 is TGTGCCAGCAGTTTGGAGAGACCCAGTCATTATAGCAATCAGCCCCAGCATTTT. Translating it yields CASSLERPSHYSNQPQHF.

The chain links TRBV7-8 to TRBJ2-3; TRBD2 matches 14 bases. V gave up 4 bases and J gave up 1 base; unmatched junction bases: 7. CDR1 is SGHVS and CDR2 is FQNEAQ in the germline V gene. CDR3 length equals 18 residues. DNA of the CDR3: TGTGCCAGCAGCTCGAGACTAGCGGGAGGGGGTGGCACAGATACGCAGTATTTT. Translation gives CASSSRLAGGGGTDTQYF.

The V gene is TRBV9, the J gene TRBJ2-2; a weak D match, TRBD1 (6 bases). Trimming removed 2 bases from V and 3 bases from J, with 11 bases in between. The germline V gene encodes CDR1 SGDLS and CDR2 YYNGEE. CDR3 length: 15 residues. The CDR3 DNA follows: TGTGCCAGCAGCGTGTCCGGGACACACACCGGGGAGCTGTTTTTT. It encodes CASSVSGTHTGELFF.

The chain joins TRBV3-1 (or the pseudogene TRBV3-2) to TRBJ1-2; maybe TRBD1 (5 bases). CDR1 and CDR2 (germline): LGHDT, YNNKEL (reference sequence). CDR3 length: 12 residues. V shed 4 bases and J shed 6 bases, with 9 bases lying between them. CDR3 nucleotide sequence: TGTGCCAGCAGCCTGGGACTCAATGGCTACACCTTC. As protein: CASSLGLNGYTF.

V is TRBV9 and J is TRBJ2-7; a possible D gene is TRBD2 (5 bases). Trimming took off 0 bases at V and 3 bases at J, with 13 bases between the two ends. CDR3 length: 15 residues. From germline, CDR1 is SGDLS and CDR2 YYNGEE. The chain's CDR3 is CASSVDGSDLYEQYF. CDR3 coding DNA: TGTGCCAGCAGCGTAGATGGTAGCGATCTCTACGAGCAGTACTTC. Combining the CDR3 with reference TRBV9 and TRBJ2-7 gives the whole variable domain DSGVTQTPKHLITATGQRVTLRCSPRSGDLSVYWYQQSLDQGLQFLIQYYNGEERAKGNILERFSAQQFPDLHSELNLSSLELGDSALYFCASSVDGSDLYEQYFGPGTRLTVT.

The chain joins TRBV11-2 to TRBJ2-1, with TRBD2 identical over 10 bases. Germline-derived CDR1 and CDR2 are SGHAT and FQNNGV. Trimming took 7 bases from V and 7 from J; bases not matched to a gene: 10. The CDR3 extends over 15 amino acids. This CDR3 is CASILGSSGGNEQFF. The CDR3 DNA reads as TGTGCCAGCATCCTTGGGTCTAGCGGGGGTAATGAGCAGTTCTTC.

The V gene is TRBV6-1, the J gene TRBJ2-2, with TRBD2 identical over 13 bases. J was trimmed by 4 bases and V by 3 bases; bases with no gene match: 5. The germline V gene encodes CDR1 MNHNS and CDR2 SASEGT. The CDR3 totals 17 residues. The CDR3 DNA follows: TGTGCCAGCAGTGAGGGACTAGCGGGATCGGGCACCGGGGAGCTGTTTTTT. This sequence encodes CASSEGLAGSGTGELFF.

This clone was detected ten times or more. The chain recombines TRBV10-1 with TRBJ2-2; D is unresolved. The CDR3 consists of 13 residues. V lost 2 bases and J 3 bases, leaving 4 bases between the germline ends. Germline assignment: CDR1 WNHNN and CDR2 SYGVQD (reference sequence). The CDR3 DNA reads TGCGCCAGCAGTGAGCGCGACACCGGGGAGCTGTTTTTT. It specifies CASSERDTGELFF.

The V call is TRBV19, the J call TRBJ1-4; 8 bases fit TRBD1. CDR1 is LNHDA, CDR2 SQIVND, per germline (reference sequence). V lost 5 bases, J lost 7 bases, and 9 bases stayed unmatched. CDR3 length equals 15 residues. CDR3 amino acids: CASSLRQGRGEKLFF. The CDR3 nucleotides are TGTGCCAGTAGTTTACGACAGGGGAGAGGTGAAAAACTGTTTTTT.

The chain joins TRBV5-4 to TRBJ2-3; D might be TRBD2 (5 bases). Germline V gene sequence: CDR1 SGHNT, CDR2 YYREEE (reference sequence). The CDR3 loop spans 14 amino acids. The V gene lost 1 base and the J gene lost 6 bases, with 12 bases spanning the gap. CDR3: CASSLRRLQDTQYF. CDR3 DNA sequence: TGTGCCAGCAGCTTGAGGAGGCTACAGGATACGCAGTATTTT.

The rearrangement uses TRBV19 and TRBJ2-1; TRBD1 agrees at 8 bases. J was trimmed by 4 bases and V by 2 bases; bases with no gene match: 1. Germline lookup yields CDR1 LNHDA and CDR2 SQIVND (reference sequence). This CDR3 comprises 14 residues. As DNA, the CDR3 is TGTGCCAGTAGTATACAGGGGGCGTACAATGAGCAGTTCTTC. Translating gives CASSIQGAYNEQFF.

This clone turned up a few times. V and J are TRBV10-3 and TRBJ2-7, with D perhaps matching TRBD2 (5 bases). V shed 0 bases and J shed 0 bases, with 12 bases lying between them. CDR3 length: 16 amino acids. Germline V lookup: CDR1 ENHRY, CDR2 SYGVKD. The CDR3 here is CAISESTGKSSYEQYF. The CDR3 region has the DNA TGTGCCATCAGTGAGTCGACGGGGAAGAGCTCCTACGAGCAGTACTTC.

The chain links TRBV7-3 to TRBJ1-1; 8 positions match TRBD1. V gave up 3 bases and J gave up 3 bases; unmatched junction bases: 0. Germline V gene sequence: CDR1 SGHTA, CDR2 FQGTGA. This CDR3 has 13 amino acids. The CDR3 DNA reads TGTGCCAGCAGCTTGGACAGGGACACTGAAGCTTTCTTT. It codes for CASSLDRDTEAFF. The full variable domain, completed using reference TRBV7-3 and TRBJ1-1, is GAGVSQTPSNKVTEKGKYVELRCDPISGHTALYWYRQSLGQGPEFLIYFQGTGAADDSGLPNDRFFAVRPEGSVSTLKIQRTERGDSAVYLCASSLDRDTEAFFGQGTRLTVV.

This chain's CDR3 is CASSLDGYYGYTF. In nucleotides, the CDR3 is TGCGCCAGCAGCTTGGACGGGTACTATGGCTACACCTTC. This chain links TRBV5-1 with TRBJ1-2; D is undetermined. V lost 0 bases and J lost 3, with 6 bases in between. This CDR3 has 13 amino acids. CDR1 SGHRS and CDR2 YFSETQ come from the germline V gene.

The chain has TRBV15 and TRBJ2-3; possibly TRBD2 for D (7 bases). CDR1 is LNHNV, CDR2 YYDKDF, per germline (reference sequence). The length of the CDR3 is 16 residues. The V and J ends lost 2 bases and 4 bases respectively, with 16 bases between them. The CDR3 nucleotides read TGTGCCACCAGCAGACGTAGACAGGCGGGGGCAGATACGCAGTATTTT. It translates to CATSRRRQAGADTQYF.

This clone has just a few counts. V and J are TRBV27 and TRBJ2-5, with D maybe TRBD2 (6 bases). Trimming pared 5 bases from V and 5 bases from J, leaving 18 bases between. The CDR3 totals 15 residues. The germline gives CDR1 MNHEY, CDR2 SMNVEV (reference sequence). CDR3 DNA sequence: TGTGCCAGCAGTCCCGGCACCCGGGCGGGGGAGACCCAGTACTTC. Encoded protein: CASSPGTRAGETQYF.

The chain links TRBV6-5 to TRBJ2-3; no clear D. Per the germline V gene, CDR1 is MNHEY and CDR2 is SVGAGI. The ends were cut back, 6 bases at V and 4 bases at J, with 8 bases in the middle. The CDR3 runs to 12 residues. As DNA, the CDR3 is TGTGCCAGCAGCAGTACAGCAGATACGCAGTATTTT. Translated: CASSSTADTQYF.

This chain joins TRBV18 and TRBJ1-6; D unclear. The V gene's germline CDR1 is KGHSH and CDR2 LQKENI. This CDR3 is 14 amino acids long. The V and J ends lost 3 bases and 8 bases respectively, with 11 bases between them. The CDR3 bases are TGTGCCAGCTCACCTCTAAATCGGGATTCACCCCTCCACTTT. Protein: CASSPLNRDSPLHF.

The genes are TRBV3-1 (or the pseudogene TRBV3-2) and TRBJ2-3; 10 bases match TRBD2. V gave up 7 bases and J gave up 3 bases; unmatched junction bases: 4. CDR1 is LGHDT and CDR2 is YNNKEL in the germline V gene (reference sequence). The CDR3 length is 14 residues. CDR3 coding DNA: TGTGCCAGCACCCCTAGCGGGAGAACAGATACGCAGTATTTT. Encoded protein: CASTPSGRTDTQYF.

The rearrangement links TRBV7-2 to TRBJ2-7; D gene ambiguous. The CDR3 contains 13 residues. V gave up 1 base and J gave up 6 bases, with 10 bases separating them. CDR1 is SGHTA, CDR2 FQGNSA, per germline. This chain's CDR3 is CASSLELPGEQYF. The CDR3, as DNA: TGTGCCAGCAGCTTAGAGCTGCCGGGCGAGCAGTACTTC. Full variable domain (rest looked up from reference TRBV7-2 and TRBJ2-7): GAGVSQSPSNKVTEKGKDVELRCDPISGHTALYWYRQSLGQGLEFLIYFQGNSAPDKSGLPSDRFSAERTGGSVSTLTIQRTQQEDSAVYLCASSLELPGEQYFGPGTRLTVT.

This clone appeared a single time. The V and J genes are TRBV7-2 and TRBJ1-5; unclear D gene. Germline CDR1 is SGHTA and CDR2 is FQGNSA. The V end was cut by 3 bases, the J end by 5 bases, with 8 bases between. The CDR3 covers 13 residues. The CDR3 bases are TGTGCCAGCAGCTTGGCGGGTGATCAGCCCCAGCATTTT. Residues: CASSLAGDQPQHF.

The chain combines TRBV7-9 with TRBJ2-7, with D maybe TRBD2 (5 bases). V was shortened by 7 bases and J by 3 bases, with 10 bases between the two germline ends. Germline V gene data show CDR1 as SEHNR and CDR2 as FQNEAQ (reference sequence). The CDR3 is 12 residues long. The CDR3 coding sequence is TGTGCCAGCACCGGACTTGACTACGAGCAGTACTTC. Translation: CASTGLDYEQYF.

J is TRBJ2-1 and V is TRBV6-5; a possible D gene is TRBD2 (7 bases). CDR1 and CDR2 (germline): MNHEY, SVGAGI. There are 15 residues in the CDR3. V was cut by 2 bases and J by 6 bases, with 14 bases left in between. DNA of the CDR3: TGTGCCAGCAGTTACAGGGGGGGCGGGCTCAATGAGCAGTTCTTC. Protein product: CASSYRGGGLNEQFF.

This chain links TRBV7-2 with TRBJ1-3; a possible D gene is TRBD1 (6 bases). The V gene's germline CDR1 is SGHTA and CDR2 FQGNSA. Between the trimmed V and J ends, which lost 5 bases and 6 bases, there was a span of 17 bases. This CDR3 contains 15 residues. The CDR3 loop is CASSPSTGILNTIYF. Here the CDR3 DNA reads TGTGCCAGCAGCCCCAGCACAGGGATCCTAAACACCATATATTTT.